These 26 T cell receptor beta chains came from one sample sequenced in a study of naive and memory T cell subsets. TCR cDNA received a 3' ligated oligonucleotide that carried a UMI. Amplification of ligated cDNA took four PCR rounds with SP2 and nested alpha and beta constant primers. TCRdb reprocessed the 5' RACE reads via MiXCR and lists one record per CDR3 protein. The sample shows some 60,000 distinct CDR3 sequences, under 10% of them seen only once. The receptors originated from a female donor in good health.

This clonotype was seen repeatedly, ten times or more. The chain combines TRBV6-5 with TRBJ1-3; D might be TRBD1 (5 bases). CDR1 is MNHEY and CDR2 is SVGAGI in the germline V gene. The CDR3 length is 15 residues. V lost 7 bases, J lost 4 bases, and 17 bases lay in between. The CDR3 bases are TGTGCCAGCACCCGCGAGTGGGGCGGAGGAAACACCATATATTTT. This sequence encodes CASTREWGGGNTIYF.

This clonotype was seen at least ten times. V usage is TRBV20-1 and J usage is TRBJ1-6; 12 bases align to TRBD1. Germline CDR1 is DFQATT and CDR2 is SNEGSKA (reference sequence). The CDR3 is 18 amino acids. J gave up 0 bases and V 3 bases, and 6 bases lay outside the gene matches. For the CDR3, the DNA is TGCAGTGCTAGGGGACCGGGACAGGGGGCCTCCTATAATTCACCCCTCCACTTT. Translated, it gives CSARGPGQGASYNSPLHF.

In regard to this clonotype: This may be a read error: a much more frequent sequence differs by one nucleotide. V and J are TRBV20-1 and TRBJ2-7; 13 nucleotides line up with TRBD2. Germline V gene lookup returns CDR1 DFQATT and CDR2 SNEGSKA (reference sequence). The CDR3 is 14 residues long. The CDR3 spells CSAGTSGTPHEQNF. CDR3 nucleotides: TGCAGTGCTGGGACTAGCGGGACCCCCCACGAGCAGAACTTC.

The V and J genes are TRBV5-1 and TRBJ2-5; D gene ambiguous. CDR1 and CDR2 (germline): SGHRS, YFSETQ. The CDR3 has 14 amino acids. Trimming took 3 bases from V and 0 from J, leaving 9 bases between them. This chain's CDR3 is CASSSQNYQETQYF. CDR3 DNA: TGCGCCAGCAGCTCCCAAAATTACCAAGAGACCCAGTACTTC. Full variable domain (rest looked up from reference TRBV5-1 and TRBJ2-5): KAGVTQTPRYLIKTRGQQVTLSCSPISGHRSVSWYQQTPGQGLQFLFEYFSETQRNKGNFPGRFSGRQFSNSRSEMNVSTLELGDSALYLCASSSQNYQETQYFGPGTRLLVL.

The chain uses TRBV6-5 and TRBJ2-7, with 7 bases that match TRBD1. Trimming removed 5 bases from V and 0 bases from J; junction bases left unmatched: 7. The CDR3 is 15 residues long. Germline loops: CDR1 MNHEY, CDR2 SVGAGI. CDR3 sequence (DNA): TGTGCCAGCAGTCCAGGGGACAGTAACTCCTACGAGCAGTACTTC. Its protein is CASSPGDSNSYEQYF.

There are many counts of this clonotype. In DNA form, the CDR3 reads TGTGCCAGCAGCGCTCTGGGGAACACTGAAGCTTTCTTT. Protein: CASSALGNTEAFF. This chain links TRBV12-3 or TRBV12-4 with TRBJ1-1; the D is unclear. Trimming took 6 bases from V and 1 from J, leaving 9 bases between them. The CDR3 runs 13 residues.

There are a few counts of this clonotype. The V gene is TRBV5-1, the J gene TRBJ1-1, with 12 bases fitting TRBD1. Losses at the gene ends were 4 bases for V and 7 bases for J; bases not matched to a gene: 11. Germline V CDR1 and CDR2: SGHRS, YFSETQ. There are 16 residues in the CDR3. The CDR3 protein is CASSRGTGGASSEAFF. The CDR3 coding sequence is TGCGCCAGCAGCCGGGGGACAGGGGGCGCCTCGAGTGAAGCTTTCTTT.

This clonotype was counted many times. This chain connects TRBV6-4 to TRBJ2-2; 7 bases align to TRBD1. V was clipped by 5 bases and J by 3 bases; unmatched bases: 9. Germline V gene lookup returns CDR1 MRHNA and CDR2 SNTAGT. The CDR3 runs 16 residues. The CDR3 is CASSSSGTEHTGELFF. CDR3 sequence (DNA): TGTGCCAGCAGTTCCTCTGGGACAGAGCACACCGGGGAGCTGTTTTTT.

This clonotype was counted at least ten times. The chain is built from TRBV5-1 and TRBJ1-2; the D is unclear. Germline values: CDR1 SGHRS, CDR2 YFSETQ. This CDR3 comprises 15 residues. V lost 0 bases, J lost 0 bases, and 9 bases lay in between. The CDR3 DNA is TGCGCCAGCAGCTTGGGGCAGTCAGCTAACTATGGCTACACCTTC. Amino acids: CASSLGQSANYGYTF.

This chain uses TRBV20-1 with TRBJ2-7; D tentatively fits TRBD1 or TRBD2 (5 bases each). This CDR3 has 18 amino acids. Germline V lookup: CDR1 DFQATT, CDR2 SNEGSKA (reference sequence). V gave up 3 bases and J gave up 0 bases, with 24 bases separating them. CDR3 residues: CSARGGFGTEVSSYEQYF. The CDR3 DNA is TGCAGTGCTAGGGGCGGCTTTGGGACGGAAGTTAGCTCCTACGAGCAGTACTTC.

This clonotype was counted at least ten times. V is TRBV12-3 or TRBV12-4 and J is TRBJ1-1, with unresolved D. Trimming removed 6 bases at V and 0 bases at J, with 5 bases between. This CDR3 spans 12 amino acids. CDR3 sequence reads: CASRMMNTEAFF. The DNA of the CDR3 is TGTGCCAGCAGGATGATGAACACTGAAGCTTTCTTT.

The sample holds many counts of this clonotype. CDR3 DNA: TGTGCCAGCAGCTGGACCAAGCGGGGTACATACGAGCAGTACTTC. Protein: CASSWTKRGTYEQYF. The J gene is TRBJ2-7, the V gene TRBV6-6, with 7 nucleotides matching TRBD2. The germline V gene encodes CDR1 MNHNY and CDR2 SVGAGI (reference sequence). The CDR3 is made up of 15 amino acids. Trimming cost V 6 bases and J 4 bases; bases outside gene matches: 12.

CDR3 DNA: TGTGCCAGCAGCTTGGACAGGGGAGGAAACACCATATATTTT. Protein sequence: CASSLDRGGNTIYF. The J gene is TRBJ1-3, the V gene TRBV5-4, with TRBD1 matching 7 bases. The CDR3 is 14 residues long. J was trimmed by 4 bases and V by 0 bases; bases with no gene match: 1. The germline gives CDR1 SGHNT, CDR2 YYREEE (reference sequence).

V usage is TRBV7-3 and J usage is TRBJ2-1; TRBD2 matches at 11 bases. Trimming removed 3 bases from V and 9 bases from J; junction bases left unmatched: 10. Germline values: CDR1 SGHTA, CDR2 FQGTGA. The CDR3 runs 16 residues. In DNA form, the CDR3 reads TGTGCCAGCAGCTTGTACTTAGCGGGGGGGCTTAGTGAGCAGTTCTTC. This encodes CASSLYLAGGLSEQFF.

This clonotype occurred many times. This chain uses TRBV30 with TRBJ1-2; a weak D match, TRBD1 (5 bases). The CDR3 spans 14 residues. V was trimmed by 4 bases and J by 7 bases, leaving 19 bases between them. Per germline, CDR1 GTSNPN and CDR2 SVGIG (reference sequence). The chain's CDR3 is CAWNKGLGMGGYTF. The CDR3 coding sequence is TGTGCCTGGAACAAGGGACTGGGGATGGGTGGCTACACCTTC.

Only a few counts were recorded for this clonotype. The V call is TRBV28, the J call TRBJ2-5; 14 bases match TRBD2. V shed 6 bases, J shed 2 bases, and the junction held 5 bases outside the gene matches. Germline V gene sequence: CDR1 MDHEN, CDR2 SYDVKM. CDR3 size: 16 residues. CDR3 sequence reads: CASSLGTSGGQETQYF. The CDR3 DNA follows: TGTGCCAGCAGCCTCGGGACTAGCGGGGGACAAGAGACCCAGTACTTC.

The chain links TRBV5-1 to TRBJ1-2, with 7 bases lining up with TRBD1. V dropped 0 bases and J dropped 4; count of bases not matched to a gene: 6. The CDR3 is 15 residues long. CDR1 SGHRS and CDR2 YFSETQ come from the germline V gene. CDR3 sequence: CASSLDGTAVYGYTF. For the CDR3, the DNA is TGCGCCAGCAGCTTGGACGGGACAGCCGTCTATGGCTACACCTTC. The full variable domain, in which reference TRBV5-1 and TRBJ1-2 provide the parts outside the CDR3, is KAGVTQTPRYLIKTRGQQVTLSCSPISGHRSVSWYQQTPGQGLQFLFEYFSETQRNKGNFPGRFSGRQFSNSRSEMNVSTLELGDSALYLCASSLDGTAVYGYTFGSGTRLTVV.

This clonotype was counted ten times or more. The V call is TRBV29-1, the J call TRBJ2-1; 9 bases are shared with TRBD1. The CDR3 totals 13 residues. J gave up 16 bases and V 1 base, and 11 bases lay outside the gene matches. Looked up from germline, CDR1 is SQVTM and CDR2 is ANQGSEA. CDR3 sequence (DNA): TGCAGCGTTGAAGGTTTGTATGGGACAGGGAGCTTCTTC. It yields the protein CSVEGLYGTGSFF.

V usage is TRBV4-2 and J usage is TRBJ2-3; D might be TRBD1 (5 bases). Between the trimmed V and J ends, which lost 2 bases and 1 base, there was a span of 13 bases. The CDR3 covers 16 residues. Germline V CDR1 and CDR2: LGHNA, YNFKEQ. CDR3 in amino acids: CASSQRRESGTDTQYF. The CDR3 nucleotides read TGTGCCAGCAGCCAACGCAGGGAATCGGGCACAGATACGCAGTATTTT.

This clonotype was counted at least ten times. The chain uses TRBV4-3 and TRBJ1-1; D gene uncertain. Germline V gene data show CDR1 as LGHNA and CDR2 as YSLEER. This CDR3 spans 13 amino acids. Trimming removed 2 bases at V and 2 bases at J, with 6 bases between. DNA of the CDR3: TGCGCCAGCAGCCAAATCGCAAACACTGAAGCTTTCTTT. It specifies CASSQIANTEAFF.

This clonotype came up a few times. V and J are TRBV2 and TRBJ1-3; D unclear. V was trimmed by 6 bases and J by 0 bases, leaving 9 bases between them. The germline CDR1 and CDR2 sequences are SNHLY and FYNNEI. CDR3 length: 14 residues. The CDR3 sequence: CASRVQPSGNTIYF. CDR3 nucleotide sequence: TGTGCCAGCAGGGTCCAGCCCTCTGGAAACACCATATATTTT.

This clonotype was found many times. The V gene is TRBV11-2, the J gene TRBJ2-7; 7 bases match TRBD2. Trimming took 1 base from V and 6 from J; bases not matched to a gene: 9. The CDR3 spans 15 residues. The V gene's germline CDR1 is SGHAT and CDR2 FQNNGV. CDR3 residues: CASSLGGGPTPEQYF. The CDR3 DNA reads as TGTGCCAGCAGCTTAGGCGGGGGACCTACCCCCGAGCAGTACTTC.

Many counts were recorded for this clonotype. The J gene is TRBJ1-5, the V gene TRBV7-2; no clear D. Germline loops: CDR1 SGHTA, CDR2 FQGNSA. This CDR3 has 12 residues. The V end was cut by 5 bases, the J end by 5 bases, with 7 bases between. CDR3 loop: CASSPFHQPQHF. The CDR3 nucleotides are TGTGCCAGCAGCCCGTTTCATCAGCCCCAGCATTTT.

This clonotype has a count of ten or more. The J gene is TRBJ2-1, the V gene TRBV18, with 7 bases matching TRBD1. CDR3 size: 14 residues. Germline V gives CDR1 KGHSH, CDR2 LQKENI. V lost 3 bases and J lost 8; bases outside the gene matches: 7. The DNA of the CDR3 is TGTGCCAGCTCACCGCTGACAGGGTTCGATGAGCAGTTCTTC. It codes for CASSPLTGFDEQFF.

The CDR3 region has the DNA TGTGCCAGTAGTGGATCCGGGACCTACTATTCACCCCTCCACTTT. This codes for CASSGSGTYYSPLHF. The V call is TRBV19, the J call TRBJ1-6; TRBD1 might be the D (5 bases). The germline V and J ends were trimmed by 5 bases and 8 bases, with 16 bases remaining between them. The length of the CDR3 is 15 residues. Germline V gene data show CDR1 as LNHDA and CDR2 as SQIVND (reference sequence).

This clonotype was recorded many times. CDR3 bases: TGTGCCAGCAGTTCGGACAGCGACGAGCAGTACTTC. Amino acids: CASSSDSDEQYF. This chain connects TRBV12-3 or TRBV12-4 to TRBJ2-7, with a possible D match to TRBD1 (6 bases). The CDR3 totals 12 residues. The V gene lost 4 bases and the J gene lost 5 bases, with 9 bases spanning the gap.